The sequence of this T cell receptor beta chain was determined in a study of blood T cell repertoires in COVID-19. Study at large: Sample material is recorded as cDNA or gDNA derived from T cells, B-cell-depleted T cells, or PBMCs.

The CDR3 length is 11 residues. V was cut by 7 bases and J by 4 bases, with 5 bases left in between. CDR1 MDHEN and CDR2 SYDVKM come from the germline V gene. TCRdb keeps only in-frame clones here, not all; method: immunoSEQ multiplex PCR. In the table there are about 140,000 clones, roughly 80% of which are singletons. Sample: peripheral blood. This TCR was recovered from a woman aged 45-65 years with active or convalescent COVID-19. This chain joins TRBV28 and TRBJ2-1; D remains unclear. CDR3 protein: CASTQYNEQFF. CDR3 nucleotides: TGTGCCAGCACCCAGTACAATGAGCAGTTCTTC. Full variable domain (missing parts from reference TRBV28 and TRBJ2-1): DVKVTQSSRYLVKRTGEKVFLECVQDMDHENMFWYRQDPGLGLRLIYFSYDVKMKEKGDIPEGYSVSREKKERFSLILESASTNQTSMYLCASTQYNEQFFGPGTRLTVL.